Shown below are 2 T cell receptor beta chains from a single sample sequenced in a study of technical replicates of blood from a few donors. Data came from immunoSEQ multiplex PCR; TCRdb stores just in-frame clones and leaves some out. The sample has around 98,000 clones, more than 90% seen once; the top ten hold less than 0.25%. Material for sequencing was T cells isolated from PBMCs. Source of these receptors: a human donor in good health.

The chain couples TRBV19 to TRBJ1-2; D might be TRBD1 (5 bases). The CDR3 has 9 amino acids. Germline lookup yields CDR1 LNHDA and CDR2 SQIVND (reference sequence). V lost 10 bases, J lost 12 bases, and 12 bases lay in between. The DNA for the CDR3 is TGTGCCACCGGGGACTCCCACACCTTC. This encodes CATGDSHTF.

This chain links TRBV2 with TRBJ2-3, with 7 bases identical to TRBD2. There are 12 residues in the CDR3. Per germline, CDR1 SNHLY and CDR2 FYNNEI. V trimming: 5 bases; J trimming: 6 bases; junction bases outside the gene matches: 2. CDR3 in amino acids: CASSSLADTQYF. The CDR3 nucleotides read TGTGCCAGCAGTTCACTAGCGGATACGCAGTATTTT.